Below are 18 T cell receptor beta chains sequenced from a single sample in a study of T cells in Graves' hyperthyroidism and ophthalmopathy. From RNA transcripts, TCR beta CDR3 regions were amplified. First-round RT-PCR of the TCR CDR3 relied on the HTBI primer set. TCRdb passed the multiplex PCR reads through MiXCR, listing each CDR3 protein once. Of hundreds of thousands of distinct CDR3 sequences in the sample, roughly 37% are singletons; the top ten hold 8.9%. Sequences were obtained from blood. Receptors were obtained from a man in his late teens or twenties with Graves' hyperthyroidism.

This chain links TRBV20-1 with TRBJ2-7, with 11 nucleotides matching TRBD1. The junction had 6 bases not matched to a gene; V was cut back by 4 bases and J by 1 base. CDR1 and CDR2 (germline): DFQATT, SNEGSKA (reference sequence). The CDR3 extends over 15 amino acids. In DNA, the CDR3 is TGCAGTGCTACCCCCGGGACAGGGGGTTCCTACGAGCAGTACTTC. Encoded protein: CSATPGTGGSYEQYF.

The V call is TRBV20-1, the J call TRBJ1-2, with 9 bases fitting TRBD1. Germline loops: CDR1 DFQATT, CDR2 SNEGSKA (reference sequence). V shed 7 bases, J shed 8 bases, and the junction held 5 bases outside the gene matches. The CDR3 length is 11 residues. CDR3 sequence: CSVTGTGGYTF. DNA for the CDR3: TGCAGTGTAACCGGGACAGGGGGCTACACCTTC.

This clonotype appeared once. V and J are TRBV6-5 and TRBJ1-1; 9 bases fit TRBD1. With V trimmed by 4 bases and J by 10 bases, 13 bases remained unmatched. In germline, CDR1 is MNHEY, CDR2 SVGAGI. There are 15 residues in the CDR3. CDR3 sequence (DNA): TGTGCCAGCAGTTCCCCCTCGGGACAGGGAGGAAGAGCTTTCTTT. Its translation is CASSSPSGQGGRAFF.

In regard to this clonotype: The germline gene is not matched at one end of the junction; a read error may be the cause. The chain employs TRBV7-9 and TRBJ1-6; D not certain. Germline V lookup: CDR1 SEHNR, CDR2 FQNEAQ (reference sequence). The CDR3 runs to 14 residues. The CDR3 here is CASSLEGYNSPPHF. CDR3 DNA sequence: TGTGCCAGCAGCTTAGAAGGCTATAATTCACCCCCCCACTTT.

The CDR3: CASSSRDIDTDTQYF. The CDR3 DNA sequence: TGTGCCAGCAGCTCCCGGGACATAGACACAGATACGCAGTATTTT. The V call is TRBV5-4, the J call TRBJ2-3, with D tentatively TRBD1 (6 bases). This CDR3 comprises 15 residues. Trimming took 3 bases from V and 2 from J, leaving 13 bases between them. Germline-derived CDR1 and CDR2 are SGHNT and YYREEE (reference sequence).

This clonotype was recorded a few times. The chain carries TRBV29-1 and TRBJ2-7; D uncertain. Trimming left V 7 bases short and J 4 bases short, with 11 bases between. The CDR3 is made up of 11 amino acids. Germline values: CDR1 SQVTM, CDR2 ANQGSEA. The CDR3 protein is CSATGGYEQYF. The CDR3 region has the DNA TGCAGCGCCACTGGCGGATACGAGCAGTACTTC.

The CDR3 DNA follows: TGTGCCAGCAGCTTAGGGCTGAGCACCGGGGAGCTGTTTTTT. As protein: CASSLGLSTGELFF. The chain combines TRBV7-2 with TRBJ2-2; no clear D gene. Per the germline V gene, CDR1 is SGHTA and CDR2 is FQGNSA. CDR3 length equals 14 residues. V gave up 1 base and J gave up 4 bases, with 7 bases separating them.

There are a few counts of this clonotype. The rearrangement uses TRBV15 and TRBJ2-3; D is possibly TRBD1 (6 bases). The V and J ends lost 0 bases and 7 bases respectively, with 14 bases between them. Germline CDR1 and CDR2: LNHNV and YYDKDF (reference sequence). This CDR3 is built from 15 residues. CDR3 DNA sequence: TGTGCCACCAGCAGAGATCTCCTTCAGGGGAATACGCAGTATTTT. Protein: CATSRDLLQGNTQYF.

At least ten counts were recorded for this clonotype. This sequence joins TRBV7-9 and TRBJ2-6, with D perhaps matching TRBD1 or TRBD2 (6 bases each). CDR3 length: 14 residues. Germline values: CDR1 SEHNR, CDR2 FQNEAQ (reference sequence). Trimming stripped 10 bases from V and 4 bases from J, with 14 bases between. CDR3 region: CATPGAAGANVLTF. CDR3 coding DNA: TGTGCCACCCCGGGGGCTGCCGGGGCCAACGTCCTGACTTTC.

This clonotype was seen more than once but under ten times. This chain connects TRBV12-3 or TRBV12-4 to TRBJ2-7; no reliable D call. This CDR3 contains 13 residues. Trimming shortened V by 5 bases and J by 6 bases, and 14 bases separated the two germline ends. CDR3 region: CASSPSPPSEQYF. The CDR3 DNA is TGTGCCAGCAGTCCTTCCCCTCCATCCGAGCAGTACTTC.

The chain carries TRBV25-1 and TRBJ2-7; 7 bases line up with TRBD2. The CDR3 spans 15 residues. V lost 2 bases to trimming and J lost 2 bases; unmatched junction nucleotides: 6. Per germline, CDR1 MGHDK and CDR2 SYGVNS. The chain's CDR3 is CASSEGRDGPYEQYF. The CDR3 DNA reads as TGTGCCAGCAGTGAAGGGAGGGACGGGCCCTACGAGCAGTACTTC.

This clonotype was counted between two and nine times. A much larger clone sits a single nucleotide away, making a read error possible. The J gene is TRBJ1-2, the V gene TRBV5-4; D is undetermined. Trimming left V 4 bases short and J 4 bases short, with 11 bases between. Germline-derived CDR1 and CDR2 are SGHNT and YYREEE (reference sequence). The CDR3 spans 13 residues. The CDR3 is CASSPEAIYGYTF. As DNA, the CDR3 is TGTGCCAGCAGCCCTGAGGCCATCTATGGCTACACCTTC.

This clonotype was found many times. The genes are TRBV20-1 and TRBJ2-7; 7 bases map to TRBD1. This CDR3 contains 13 residues. Trimming took 3 bases from V and 6 from J; bases not matched to a gene: 8. Looked up from germline, CDR1 is DFQATT and CDR2 is SNEGSKA (reference sequence). As DNA, the CDR3 is TGCAGTGCTAGTTATCGACAGGGCTTCGAGCAGTACTTC. Translating it yields CSASYRQGFEQYF.

The chain combines TRBV5-1 with TRBJ2-7; D may be TRBD2 (7 bases). The CDR3 extends over 13 amino acids. Trimming took 2 bases from V and 5 from J, leaving 11 bases between them. Germline V gene data show CDR1 as SGHRS and CDR2 as YFSETQ. CDR3 DNA: TGCGCCAGCAGCTTCGAAGGGGGGGACGAGCAGTACTTC. It specifies CASSFEGGDEQYF.

This chain links TRBV2 with TRBJ2-3, with 13 bases fitting TRBD2. With V trimmed by 4 bases and J by 6 bases, 4 bases remained unmatched. The CDR3 spans 15 residues. The germline V gene has CDR1 SNHLY and CDR2 FYNNEI. Written as DNA, the CDR3 is TGTGCCAGCAGTGGTCGGACTAGCGGGGGTGATACGCAGTATTTT. Translating gives CASSGRTSGGDTQYF. Combining the CDR3 with reference TRBV2 and TRBJ2-3 gives the whole variable domain EPEVTQTPSHQVTQMGQEVILRCVPISNHLYFYWYRQILGQKVEFLVSFYNNEISEKSEIFDDQFSVERPDGSNFTLKIRSTKLEDSAMYFCASSGRTSGGDTQYFGPGTRLTVL.

Concerning this clonotype: This may be a read error, as it is one base from a much larger clone. V and J are TRBV12-3 or TRBV12-4 and TRBJ1-1; D ambiguous. The length of the CDR3 is 13 residues. The V and J ends lost 7 bases and 7 bases respectively, with 16 bases between them. Written as DNA, the CDR3 is TGTGCCAGCACTCTCGGGAGACCACTTGAAGCTTTCTTT. Translated, it gives CASTLGRPLEAFF.

Ten or more counts support this clonotype. This chain connects TRBV9 to TRBJ2-5; D unclear. The CDR3 sequence is 14 residues long. CDR1 and CDR2 (germline): SGDLS, YYNGEE. V dropped 0 bases and J dropped 1 base, with 7 bases sitting between them. CDR3: CASSVGHSQETQYF. The CDR3 region has the DNA TGTGCCAGCAGCGTAGGCCATAGCCAAGAGACCCAGTACTTC.

At least ten counts were recorded for this clonotype. V and J are TRBV7-3 and TRBJ1-1; no definite D call. CDR3 length: 13 residues. Trimming pared 3 bases from V and 6 bases from J, leaving 11 bases between. Germline V gene data show CDR1 as SGHTA and CDR2 as FQGTGA. DNA for the CDR3: TGTGCCAGCAGCTTCGAATCCGAGGCTGAAGCTTTCTTT. This codes for CASSFESEAEAFF.